Each of the 13 T cell receptor beta chains below was sequenced from the same sample in a study of long-term antiretroviral therapy in people with HIV. A v3.0 immunoSEQ assay was performed at survey level. The repertoire was sequenced with immunoSEQ multiplex PCR; TCRdb's copy has only in-frame clones and lacks some. This sample has 19,000 or so clones; about four fifths occur once, and the top ten carry under 8.5%. This specimen was unsorted PBMCs, taken at the start of antiretroviral therapy. These receptors all come from a man younger than 45 with HIV.

The chain carries TRBV11-3 and TRBJ2-1; D may be TRBD2 (5 bases). Germline V gene lookup returns CDR1 SGHNT and CDR2 YENEEA. Deletions cut 5 bases from V and 0 bases from J, with 17 bases between. This CDR3 is 17 amino acids long. This CDR3 reads CASSNGGSVSSYNEQFF. The CDR3 DNA reads TGTGCCAGCAGCAATGGAGGTAGCGTAAGCTCCTACAATGAGCAGTTCTTC. Complete variable domain (other parts from reference TRBV11-3 and TRBJ2-1): EAGVVQSPRYKIIEKKQPVAFWCNPISGHNTLYWYLQNLGQGPELLIRYENEEAVDDSQLPKDRFSAERLKGVDSTLKIQPAELGDSAVYLCASSNGGSVSSYNEQFFGPGTRLTVL.

The chain recombines TRBV5-1 with TRBJ1-3; a possible D gene is TRBD1 (6 bases). The V end was cut by 1 base, the J end by 2 bases, with 10 bases between. Germline assignment: CDR1 SGHRS and CDR2 YFSETQ. This CDR3 is built from 15 residues. CDR3 sequence reads: CASSLQGQAGNTIYF. In nucleotides, the CDR3 is TGCGCCAGCAGCTTGCAGGGGCAAGCTGGAAACACCATATATTTT.

The chain has TRBV5-8 and TRBJ2-7, with D perhaps matching TRBD1 (5 bases). Trimming pared 3 bases from V and 2 bases from J, leaving 15 bases between. CDR1 and CDR2 from the germline V gene are SGHTS and YDEGEE. This CDR3 has 15 amino acids. The CDR3 region is CASSWGFGLTYEQYF. The CDR3 bases are TGTGCCAGCAGCTGGGGCTTTGGCTTAACCTACGAGCAGTACTTC.

Remarks on this clone: The junction shows a germline mismatch at one end, possibly a read error. V is TRBV7-2 and J is TRBJ2-6, with D unresolved. CDR1 and CDR2 from the germline V gene are SGHTA and FQGNSA. The CDR3 totals 15 residues. DNA of the CDR3: TGTGCCAGCACCTTACTTCTCTCTGGGGCCAACGTCCTGACTTTC. Its translation is CASTLLLSGANVLTF.

The genes are TRBV6-5 and TRBJ2-5; 8 bases are shared with TRBD2. Germline assignment: CDR1 MNHEY and CDR2 SVGAGI. The CDR3 runs to 14 residues. Trimming removed 7 bases from V and 5 bases from J; junction bases left unmatched: 9. CDR3 loop: CASTPGGARETQYF. The DNA for the CDR3 is TGTGCCAGCACCCCCGGGGGGGCGCGGGAGACCCAGTACTTC.

This chain uses TRBV29-1 with TRBJ2-7, with 8 positions matching TRBD2. The CDR3 spans 13 residues. CDR1 and CDR2 from the germline V gene are SQVTM and ANQGSEA. With 4 bases clipped from V and 5 bases from J, the junction kept 7 bases outside the gene matches. This CDR3 reads CSVAPSGRHEQYF. The CDR3 DNA follows: TGCAGCGTTGCTCCCAGCGGGAGACACGAGCAGTACTTC.

V gene TRBV6-1 combines with J gene TRBJ2-2; D may match TRBD1 or TRBD2 (5 bases each). The germline V and J ends were trimmed by 7 bases and 7 bases, with 16 bases remaining between them. From germline, CDR1 is MNHNS and CDR2 SASEGT. The CDR3 totals 14 residues. CDR3 sequence (DNA): TGTGCCAGCACCCCCTTAACTGGGGGCGGGGAGCTGTTTTTT. Protein: CASTPLTGGGELFF.

The chain couples TRBV4-2 to TRBJ1-1, with a tentative D call TRBD1 (5 bases). CDR3 length: 12 amino acids. Germline CDR1 is LGHNA and CDR2 is YNFKEQ. Between the trimmed V and J ends, which lost 2 bases and 14 bases, there was a span of 15 bases. The CDR3 coding sequence is TGTGCCAGCAGCCAATCGGGTGAGGGACTCTTCTTT. Encoded protein: CASSQSGEGLFF.

V and J are TRBV4-3 and TRBJ1-1; D may be TRBD1 (5 bases). Trimming cost V 1 base and J 6 bases, with 12 bases left between them. This CDR3 spans 14 amino acids. CDR1 LGHNA and CDR2 YSLEER come from the germline V gene. Written as DNA, the CDR3 is TGCGCCAGCAGCCAAGGAGTGACAGCCTCTGAAGCTTTCTTT. This encodes CASSQGVTASEAFF.

Only a few counts were recorded for this clone. CDR3 sequence: CASSSVGGSYGYTF. The CDR3, as DNA: TGTGCCAGCAGCTCTGTGGGGGGGTCCTATGGCTACACCTTC. This sequence joins TRBV6-6 and TRBJ1-2, with TRBD1 as a possible D gene (5 bases). Germline V gene lookup returns CDR1 MNHNY and CDR2 SVGAGI (reference sequence). The CDR3 is 14 residues long. Trimming pared 6 bases from V and 4 bases from J, leaving 15 bases between.

The CDR3 DNA sequence: TGTGCCAGCAGTCCACGAGAGGGGGAGGGGGCCTACGAGCAGTACTTC. It encodes CASSPREGEGAYEQYF. The V call is TRBV2, the J call TRBJ2-7; tentative D call: TRBD2 (7 bases). The CDR3 has 16 residues. With 5 bases removed from V and 2 bases from J, the gap between germline ends came to 19 bases. Germline CDR1 and CDR2: SNHLY and FYNNEI.

The genes are TRBV4-2 and TRBJ2-1, with 10 bases matching TRBD1. Germline V gene lookup returns CDR1 LGHNA and CDR2 YNFKEQ. V was pared by 4 bases and J by 2 bases, with 5 bases of the junction left unmatched. The CDR3 runs 16 residues. Here the CDR3 DNA reads TGTGCCAGCAGCCTCGGAGGACAGGGGGCCTACAATGAGCAGTTCTTC. Its translation is CASSLGGQGAYNEQFF.

The chain recombines TRBV7-2 with TRBJ2-1; TRBD2 might be the D (5 bases). The V gene's germline CDR1 is SGHTA and CDR2 FQGNSA. Trimming pared 3 bases from V and 7 bases from J, leaving 13 bases between. CDR3 length: 14 residues. DNA for the CDR3: TGTGCCAGCAGCTTTGCCGCCCTAGCAAATGAGCAGTTCTTC. This sequence encodes CASSFAALANEQFF. Drawing the rest from reference TRBV7-2 and TRBJ2-1, the complete variable domain is GAGVSQSPSNKVTEKGKDVELRCDPISGHTALYWYRQSLGQGLEFLIYFQGNSAPDKSGLPSDRFSAERTGGSVSTLTIQRTQQEDSAVYLCASSFAALANEQFFGPGTRLTVL.